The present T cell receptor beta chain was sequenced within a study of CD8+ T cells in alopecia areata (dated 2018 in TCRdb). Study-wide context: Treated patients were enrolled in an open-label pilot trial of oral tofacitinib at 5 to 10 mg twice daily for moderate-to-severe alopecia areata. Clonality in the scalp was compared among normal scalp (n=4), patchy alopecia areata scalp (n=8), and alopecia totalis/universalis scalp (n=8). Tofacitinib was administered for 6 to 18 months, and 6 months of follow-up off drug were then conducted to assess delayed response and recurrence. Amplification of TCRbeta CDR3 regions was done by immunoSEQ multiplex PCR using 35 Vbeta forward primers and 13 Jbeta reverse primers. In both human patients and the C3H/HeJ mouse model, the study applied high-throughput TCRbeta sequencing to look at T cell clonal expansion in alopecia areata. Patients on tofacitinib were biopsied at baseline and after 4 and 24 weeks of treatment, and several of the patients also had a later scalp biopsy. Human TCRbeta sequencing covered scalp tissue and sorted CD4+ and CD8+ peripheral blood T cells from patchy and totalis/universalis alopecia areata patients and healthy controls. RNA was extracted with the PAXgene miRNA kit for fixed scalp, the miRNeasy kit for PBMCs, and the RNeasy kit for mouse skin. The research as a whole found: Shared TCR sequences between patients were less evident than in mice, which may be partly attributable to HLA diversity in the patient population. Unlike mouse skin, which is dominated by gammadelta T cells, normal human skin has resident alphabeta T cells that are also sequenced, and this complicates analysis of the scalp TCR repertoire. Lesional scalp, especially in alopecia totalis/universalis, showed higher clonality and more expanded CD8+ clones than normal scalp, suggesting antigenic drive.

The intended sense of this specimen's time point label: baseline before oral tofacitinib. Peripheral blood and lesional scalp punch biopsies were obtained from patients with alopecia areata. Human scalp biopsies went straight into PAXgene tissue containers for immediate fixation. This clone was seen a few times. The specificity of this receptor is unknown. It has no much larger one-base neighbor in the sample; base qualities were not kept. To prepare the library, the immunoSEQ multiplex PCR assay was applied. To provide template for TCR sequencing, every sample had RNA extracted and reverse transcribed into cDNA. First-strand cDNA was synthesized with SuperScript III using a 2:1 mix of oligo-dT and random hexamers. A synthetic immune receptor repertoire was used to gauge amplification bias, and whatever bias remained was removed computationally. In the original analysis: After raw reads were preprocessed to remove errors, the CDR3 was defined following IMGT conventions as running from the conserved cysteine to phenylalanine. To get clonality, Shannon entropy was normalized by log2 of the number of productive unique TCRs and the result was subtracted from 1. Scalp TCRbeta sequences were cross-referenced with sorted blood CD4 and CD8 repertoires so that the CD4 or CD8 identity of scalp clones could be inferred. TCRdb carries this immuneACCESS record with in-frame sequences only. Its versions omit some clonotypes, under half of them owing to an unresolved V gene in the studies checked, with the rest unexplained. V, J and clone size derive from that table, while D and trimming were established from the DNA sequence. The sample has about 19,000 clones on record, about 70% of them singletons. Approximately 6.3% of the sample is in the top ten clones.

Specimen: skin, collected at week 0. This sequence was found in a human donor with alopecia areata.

The DNA reads TGTGCCAGTAGAGATCGGGGCACTGAAGCTTTCTTT. This gives the protein CASRDRGTEAFF. This sequence uses TRBV19 and TRBJ1-1; no D gene call is confident. The trim is 6 bases for V and 4 bases for J, with a gap of 9 bases between the germline ends. According to the germline V gene (reference sequence), CDR1 reads LNHDA and CDR2 reads SQIVND. Measured from the cysteine to the phenylalanine, the CDR3 is 12 residues long. Only the CDR3 DNA is retained, 36 bases long and in frame from the first base.